This TCR beta chain was retrieved from a study of regulatory T cells. The PCR used 52 TRBV and 13 TRBJ primers. TCRdb keeps only in-frame clones here, not all; method: immunoSEQ multiplex PCR. The sample contains 20,000 or so clones, roughly 93% of which appear only once. Whole-study findings and limits: Regulatory T cells showed the strongest V-J pair restriction and V/J gene skewing among patient repertoires.

Looked up from germline, CDR1 is SGHRS and CDR2 is YFSETQ. V lost 4 bases and J lost 4, with 5 bases in between. This CDR3 has 12 amino acids. As to this clone: Antigen: not known.

Autoimmunity was present in every CD3G-deficient patient, worse in two. Patients, 2 to 39 years old, had expanded memory T-cell proportions. The chain uses TRBV5-1 and TRBJ2-2; D is uncertain. Input material: CD8+ T cells sorted from blood. The origin of this receptor is a child younger than 10 with CD3G deficiency. The CDR3 loop reads CASSAATGELFF. The CDR3 DNA reads TGCGCCAGCAGCGCTGCCACCGGGGAGCTGTTTTTT.